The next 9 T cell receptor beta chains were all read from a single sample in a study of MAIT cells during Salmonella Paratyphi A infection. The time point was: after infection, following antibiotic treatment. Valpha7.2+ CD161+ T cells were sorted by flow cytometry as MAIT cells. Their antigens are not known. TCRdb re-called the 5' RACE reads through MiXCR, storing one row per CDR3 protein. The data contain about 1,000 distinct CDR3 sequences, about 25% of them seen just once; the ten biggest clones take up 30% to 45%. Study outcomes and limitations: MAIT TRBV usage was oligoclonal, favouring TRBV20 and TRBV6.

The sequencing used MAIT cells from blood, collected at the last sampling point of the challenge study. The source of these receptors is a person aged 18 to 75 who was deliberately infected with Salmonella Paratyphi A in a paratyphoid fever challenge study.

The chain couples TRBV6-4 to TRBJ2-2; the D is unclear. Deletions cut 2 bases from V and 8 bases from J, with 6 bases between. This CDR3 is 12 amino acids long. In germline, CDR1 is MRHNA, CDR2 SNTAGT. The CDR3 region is CASSDGTGELFF. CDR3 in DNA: TGTGCCAGCAGTGACGGTACAGGGGAGCTGTTTTTT.

The DNA for the CDR3 is TGTGCCAGCAGCTTAACCGGGGAGGTCTACAATGAGCAGTTCTTC. As protein: CASSLTGEVYNEQFF. The V and J genes are TRBV11-1 and TRBJ2-1; the D gene is possibly TRBD2 (6 bases). This CDR3 comprises 15 residues. The germline V gene encodes CDR1 SGHAT and CDR2 FQDESV (reference sequence). The germline V and J ends were trimmed by 2 bases and 3 bases, with 11 bases remaining between them. Looking up the rest from reference TRBV11-1 and TRBJ2-1 gives the full variable domain: EAEVAQSPRYKITEKSQAVAFWCDPISGHATLYWYRQILGQGPELLVQFQDESVVDDSQLPKDRFSAERLKGVDSTLKIQPAELGDSAMYLCASSLTGEVYNEQFFGPGTRLTVL.

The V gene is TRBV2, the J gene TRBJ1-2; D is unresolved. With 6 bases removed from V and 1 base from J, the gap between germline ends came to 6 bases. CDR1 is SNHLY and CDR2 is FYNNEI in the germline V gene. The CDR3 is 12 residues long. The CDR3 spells CASRVYNYGYTF. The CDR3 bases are TGTGCCAGCAGGGTTTATAACTATGGCTACACCTTC.

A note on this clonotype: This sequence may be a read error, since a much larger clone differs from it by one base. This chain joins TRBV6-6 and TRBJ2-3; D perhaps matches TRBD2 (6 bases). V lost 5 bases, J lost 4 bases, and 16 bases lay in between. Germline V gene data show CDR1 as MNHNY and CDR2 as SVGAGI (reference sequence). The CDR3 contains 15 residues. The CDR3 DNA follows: TGTGCCAGCAGTGAATCCTTTGGAGGGGCAGATACGCAGTATTTT. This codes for CASSESFGGADTQYF.

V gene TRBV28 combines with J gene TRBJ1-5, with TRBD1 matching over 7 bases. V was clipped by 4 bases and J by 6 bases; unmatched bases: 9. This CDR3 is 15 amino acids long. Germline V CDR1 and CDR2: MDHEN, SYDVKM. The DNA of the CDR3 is TGTGCCAGCAGTTCAATCACAGGGGATAGTCAGCCCCAGCATTTT. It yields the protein CASSSITGDSQPQHF.

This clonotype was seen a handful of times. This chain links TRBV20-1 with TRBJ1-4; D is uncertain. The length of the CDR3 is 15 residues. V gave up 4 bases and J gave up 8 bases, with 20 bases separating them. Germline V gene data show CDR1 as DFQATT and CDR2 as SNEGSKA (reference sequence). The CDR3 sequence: CSATNGPPEGEKLFF. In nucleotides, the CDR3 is TGCAGTGCTACGAACGGGCCGCCTGAAGGAGAAAAACTGTTTTTT.

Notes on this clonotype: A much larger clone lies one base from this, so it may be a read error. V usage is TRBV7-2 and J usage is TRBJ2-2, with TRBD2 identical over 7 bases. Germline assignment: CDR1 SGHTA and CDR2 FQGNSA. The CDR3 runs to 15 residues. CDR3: CASSSLGGMTGEPFF. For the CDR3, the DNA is TGTGCCAGCAGCTCACTCGGGGGGATGACCGGGGAGCCGTTTTTT.

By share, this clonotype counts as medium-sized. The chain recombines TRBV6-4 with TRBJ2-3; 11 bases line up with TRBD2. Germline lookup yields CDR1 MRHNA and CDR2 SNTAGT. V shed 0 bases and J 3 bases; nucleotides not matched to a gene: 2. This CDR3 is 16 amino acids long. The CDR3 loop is CASSDSASGGTDTQYF. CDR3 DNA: TGTGCCAGCAGTGACTCCGCTAGCGGGGGGACAGATACGCAGTATTTT.

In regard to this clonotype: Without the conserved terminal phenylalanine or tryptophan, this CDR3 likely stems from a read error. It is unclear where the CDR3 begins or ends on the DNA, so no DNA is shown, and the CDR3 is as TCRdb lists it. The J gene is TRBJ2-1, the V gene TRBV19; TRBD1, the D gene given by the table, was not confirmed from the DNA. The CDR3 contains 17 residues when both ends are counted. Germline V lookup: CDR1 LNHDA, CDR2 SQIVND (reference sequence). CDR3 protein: CASSTHFGASADNEQFG.